The clone carrying this T cell receptor beta chain has a handful of counts. What it recognizes is unknown. This sample is part of a study of response to subunit inactivated influenza vaccine. Findings of the study overall: It was suggested by the authors that few new T cells are recruited by each seasonal influenza vaccination.

The CDR3 extends over 16 amino acids. V gave up 4 bases and J gave up 4 bases; unmatched junction bases: 8. CDR1 and CDR2 (germline): SEHNR, FQNEAQ (reference sequence). TCRdb reanalysed the RT-PCR reads using MiXCR and keeps one entry per CDR3 protein. The sample shows approximately 680,000 distinct CDR3 sequences, approximately 14% of them seen only once. This receptor was taken from a man aged 45-65 years who received an inactivated influenza vaccine. The specimen was PBMCs from blood, collected 11 to 12 days after vaccination. The V call is TRBV7-9, the J call TRBJ2-1; 9 bases agree with TRBD2. CDR3 nucleotides: TGTGCCAGCAGCTACCTTAGCGGGAGACCTTACAATGAGCAGTTCTTC. Encoded protein: CASSYLSGRPYNEQFF.